The 14 T cell receptor beta chains given below trace back to one sample, sequenced in a study of Ad26.COV2.S vaccination and SARS-CoV-2 variants. Treatment noted: over 15 received Ad26.COV2.S at low or high dose, single or two shots; several received placebo; per-sample allocation not given. Sampling was performed 63 days after the first vaccine or placebo injection. This table comes from immunoSEQ multiplex PCR, and its TCRdb copy is limited to in-frame clones, with some not included. The sample has roughly 300,000 clones, around 89% seen once. Sequences were derived from peripheral blood, sampled in a trial of Ad26.COV2.S vaccine versus placebo. These receptors came from a person aged 18-65 years who received the Ad26.COV2.S COVID-19 vaccine or a placebo.

The rearrangement joins TRBV28 to TRBJ2-7; D uncertain. The CDR3 totals 9 residues. V was trimmed by 8 bases and J by 7 bases, leaving 6 bases between them. Germline CDR1 and CDR2: MDHEN and SYDVKM. The CDR3 DNA reads as TGTGCCAGCCCGAAGGAGCAGTACTTC. The encoded protein is CASPKEQYF.

The chain is built from TRBV6-2 or TRBV6-3 and TRBJ2-3; D remains ambiguous. Germline-derived CDR1 and CDR2 are MNHEY and SVGEGT. Trimming shortened V by 2 bases and J by 5 bases, and 8 bases separated the two germline ends. The CDR3 runs to 13 residues. CDR3: CASSYQGQDTQYF. CDR3 in DNA: TGTGCCAGCAGTTACCAAGGCCAAGATACGCAGTATTTT.

The J gene is TRBJ1-2, the V gene TRBV30; D remains ambiguous. CDR3 size: 14 residues. Germline CDR1 reads GTSNPN; CDR2 reads SVGIG (reference sequence). V lost 2 bases, J lost 3 bases, and 13 bases lay in between. DNA for the CDR3: TGTGCCTGGAGTCCATCCTCGTTAGACTATGGCTACACCTTC. It specifies CAWSPSSLDYGYTF.

This clone was observed once. The chain carries TRBV18 and TRBJ1-1, with D uncertain. Germline lookup yields CDR1 KGHSH and CDR2 LQKENI. The CDR3 spans 11 residues. Trimming removed 2 bases from V and 11 bases from J, with 9 bases in between. CDR3 sequence (DNA): TGTGCCAGCTCACCAGGGTGGAGCGCTTTCTTT. It translates to CASSPGWSAFF.

J is TRBJ2-1 and V is TRBV11-3, with 9 nucleotides matching TRBD2. Per germline, CDR1 SGHNT and CDR2 YENEEA. After removal of 2 bases from V and 7 bases from J, the junction contained 6 bases not matched to a gene. The CDR3 extends over 15 amino acids. The chain's CDR3 is CASSLRVAGANEQFF. In DNA form, the CDR3 reads TGTGCCAGCAGCTTAAGGGTAGCGGGGGCTAATGAGCAGTTCTTC.

J is TRBJ2-5 and V is TRBV28; D is unresolved. The germline CDR1 and CDR2 sequences are MDHEN and SYDVKM. The CDR3 covers 14 residues. The V end lost 7 bases, the J end lost 2 bases, and 14 bases lay between the germline ends. The CDR3, as DNA: TGTGCCAGCACTCATAGAGGCGTTCAAGAGACCCAGTACTTC. Translating gives CASTHRGVQETQYF.

The V gene is TRBV7-2, the J gene TRBJ2-1, with TRBD2 matching 9 bases. Germline-derived CDR1 and CDR2 are SGHTA and FQGNSA. Trimming removed 1 base from V and 8 bases from J; junction bases left unmatched: 12. The CDR3 sequence is 17 residues long. As DNA, the CDR3 is TGTGCCAGCAGCTTAGGGATCTCTCAACTAGCGGGTCATGAGCAGTTCTTC. This sequence encodes CASSLGISQLAGHEQFF.

The V and J genes are TRBV3-1 (or the pseudogene TRBV3-2) and TRBJ2-7, with 7 bases matching TRBD2. Germline assignment: CDR1 LGHDT and CDR2 YNNKEL (reference sequence). Trimming took 5 bases from V and 0 from J; bases not matched to a gene: 7. This CDR3 is built from 15 residues. The CDR3 sequence: CASSFSGESSYEQYF. CDR3 in DNA: TGTGCCAGCAGCTTCAGCGGGGAAAGCTCCTACGAGCAGTACTTC.

This chain uses TRBV28 with TRBJ1-5; possible D gene TRBD1, 6 bases. Looked up from germline, CDR1 is MDHEN and CDR2 is SYDVKM. V was shortened by 5 bases and J by 4 bases, with 18 bases between the two germline ends. The CDR3 has 16 residues. CDR3: CASSLTPPTGNQPQHF. The CDR3 bases are TGTGCCAGCAGTCTAACGCCGCCAACAGGGAATCAGCCCCAGCATTTT.

Concerning this clone: One end of the junction is discordant with germline, which a read error may explain. V is TRBV30 and J is TRBJ2-1, with TRBD2 matching 8 bases. Germline V gene data show CDR1 as GTSNPN and CDR2 as SVGIG (reference sequence). This CDR3 has 12 residues. The CDR3 region is CAWSAGGESQVF. CDR3 DNA sequence: TGTGCCTGGAGTGCCGGGGGGGAGTCACAGGTCTTC.

V is TRBV5-6 and J is TRBJ2-3; maybe TRBD2 (5 bases). This CDR3 contains 16 residues. Germline V gives CDR1 SGHDT, CDR2 YYEEEE. V lost 0 bases and J 2 bases, leaving 13 bases between the germline ends. The DNA for the CDR3 is TGTGCCAGCAGCTTGGGAGCCTCGGGATTCACAGATACGCAGTATTTT. It yields the protein CASSLGASGFTDTQYF.

The chain combines TRBV3-1 (or the pseudogene TRBV3-2) with TRBJ2-2; the D is unclear. Germline assignment: CDR1 LGHDT and CDR2 YNNKEL (reference sequence). The CDR3 contains 13 residues. V lost 4 bases and J lost 6, with 9 bases in between. The CDR3 is CASSLGPSGELFF. CDR3 coding DNA: TGTGCCAGCAGCCTGGGCCCTTCCGGGGAGCTGTTTTTT.

The chain joins TRBV6-2 or TRBV6-3 to TRBJ2-7, with 13 bases matching TRBD2. This CDR3 has 16 amino acids. Trimming at V came to 3 bases and at J to 4 bases, leaving 6 bases not matched to a gene. CDR1 MNHEY and CDR2 SVGEGT come from the germline V gene. The CDR3 bases are TGTGCCAGCAGTTATTCACGACTAGCGGGAGGTTACGAGCAGTACTTC. Translation: CASSYSRLAGGYEQYF.

CDR3 in amino acids: CASSEARQPYYEQYF. The DNA of the CDR3 is TGTGCCAGCAGTGAAGCGAGGCAACCCTACTACGAGCAGTACTTC. The chain combines TRBV6-1 with TRBJ2-7; D is unclear. Germline V CDR1 and CDR2: MNHNS, SASEGT. The CDR3 extends over 15 amino acids. V lost 0 bases, J lost 3 bases, and 12 bases lay in between.